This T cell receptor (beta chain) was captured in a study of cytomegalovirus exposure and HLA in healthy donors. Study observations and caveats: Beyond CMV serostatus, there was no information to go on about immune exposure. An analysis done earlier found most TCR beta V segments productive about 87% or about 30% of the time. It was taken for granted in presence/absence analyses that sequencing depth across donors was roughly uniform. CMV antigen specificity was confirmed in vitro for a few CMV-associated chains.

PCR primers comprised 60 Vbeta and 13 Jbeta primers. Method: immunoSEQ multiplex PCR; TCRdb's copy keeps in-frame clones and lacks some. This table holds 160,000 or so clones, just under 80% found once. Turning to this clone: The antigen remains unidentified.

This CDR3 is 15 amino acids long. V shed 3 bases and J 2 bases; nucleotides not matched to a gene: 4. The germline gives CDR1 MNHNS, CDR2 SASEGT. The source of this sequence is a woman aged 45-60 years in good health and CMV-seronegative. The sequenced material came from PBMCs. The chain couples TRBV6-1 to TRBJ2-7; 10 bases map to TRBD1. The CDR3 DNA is TGTGCCAGCAGTGATCTCGGGACAGGGGCCTACGAGCAGTACTTC. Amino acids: CASSDLGTGAYEQYF.